The 22 T cell receptor beta chains presented below share a single source sample, sequenced in a study of read filtering for tumor transcriptome and immune sequencing. Molecular barcoded adaptors covering alpha/delta and beta/gamma chains were used on approximately 400 ng RNA. TCRdb re-derived calls from the reads in MiXCR, one entry per CDR3 protein. The table records around 140,000 distinct CDR3 sequences, under 15% of them present only once. What was sequenced was a population of CD138-negative cells sorted from bone marrow. These receptor sequences come from a donor over 35 with multiple myeloma.

In this sample, this clonotype turned up many times. V usage is TRBV19 and J usage is TRBJ2-1, with D possibly TRBD2 on 6 matching bases. Germline values: CDR1 LNHDA, CDR2 SQIVND (reference sequence). CDR3 length: 15 amino acids. Between the trimmed V and J ends, which lost 3 bases and 0 bases, there was a span of 9 bases. CDR3 sequence reads: CASSIGTYSYNEQFF. In DNA form, the CDR3 reads TGTGCCAGTAGTATTGGGACTTACTCCTACAATGAGCAGTTCTTC.

This clonotype was observed many times. The chain recombines TRBV20-1 with TRBJ2-3; D call uncertain. The ends were cut back, 5 bases at V and 7 bases at J, with 7 bases in the middle. Germline V CDR1 and CDR2: DFQATT, SNEGSKA (reference sequence). There are 10 residues in the CDR3. The CDR3 loop is CSAPLNTQYF. For the CDR3, the DNA is TGCAGTGCTCCTCTCAATACGCAGTATTTT.

This clonotype was seen at least ten times. The chain recombines TRBV5-4 with TRBJ2-1; 11 positions agree with TRBD2. V shed 3 bases, J shed 9 bases, and the junction held 8 bases outside the gene matches. This CDR3 is 15 amino acids long. From germline, CDR1 is SGHNT and CDR2 YYREEE (reference sequence). The CDR3 DNA reads as TGTGCCAGCAGCTCCCTTAGCGGGAGGGCCTTTGAGCAGTTCTTC. Translating it yields CASSSLSGRAFEQFF. Full variable domain (remainder filled in from reference TRBV5-4 and TRBJ2-1): ETGVTQSPTHLIKTRGQQVTLRCSSQSGHNTVSWYQQALGQGPQFIFQYYREEENGRGNFPPRFSGLQFPNYSSELNVNALELDDSALYLCASSSLSGRAFEQFFGPGTRLTVL.

This clonotype was seen many times. The V gene is TRBV14, the J gene TRBJ2-1, with D maybe TRBD2 (5 bases). Germline assignment: CDR1 SGHDN and CDR2 FVKESK. This CDR3 has 13 amino acids. V was pared by 1 base and J by 9 bases, with 10 bases between. The CDR3 sequence: CASSQGLRGEQFF. CDR3 coding DNA: TGTGCCAGCAGCCAAGGACTCCGGGGTGAGCAGTTCTTC.

This clonotype came up many times. The chain carries TRBV7-9 and TRBJ1-4; D is ambiguous. Trimming took 3 bases from V and 3 from J, leaving 8 bases between them. The CDR3 is made up of 14 amino acids. Germline CDR1 is SEHNR and CDR2 is FQNEAQ (reference sequence). The CDR3 sequence: CASSLYSSNEKLFF. The CDR3, as DNA: TGTGCCAGCAGCTTGTACAGCTCTAATGAAAAACTGTTTTTT. Combining the CDR3 with reference TRBV7-9 and TRBJ1-4 gives the whole variable domain DTGVSQNPRHKITKRGQNVTFRCDPISEHNRLYWYRQTLGQGPEFLTYFQNEAQLEKSRLLSDRFSAERPKGSFSTLEIQRTEQGDSAMYLCASSLYSSNEKLFFGSGTQLSVL.

The rearrangement links TRBV6-5 to TRBJ2-2, with D unclear. The CDR3 has 14 residues. V was clipped by 0 bases and J by 1 base, with 3 bases between them. Per the germline V gene, CDR1 is MNHEY and CDR2 is SVGAGI. DNA for the CDR3: TGTGCCAGCAGTTACTCCTTGAACACCGGGGAGCTGTTTTTT. Translating gives CASSYSLNTGELFF.

This clonotype was recorded many times. The chain has TRBV20-1 and TRBJ2-1, with D possibly TRBD2 on 5 matching bases. Germline V CDR1 and CDR2: DFQATT, SNEGSKA (reference sequence). This CDR3 spans 18 amino acids. Trimming took off 2 bases at V and 0 bases at J, with 20 bases between the two ends. In DNA, the CDR3 is TGCAGTGCTAGAAAGGAGGTAGCGCGAGGGTTCTCCTACAATGAGCAGTTCTTC. Protein sequence: CSARKEVARGFSYNEQFF.

This rearrangement joins TRBV9 to TRBJ2-3, with D tentatively TRBD1 or TRBD2 (6 bases each). Germline-derived CDR1 and CDR2 are SGDLS and YYNGEE. Trimming removed 0 bases from V and 5 bases from J, with 16 bases in between. This CDR3 has 16 residues. CDR3 nucleotide sequence: TGTGCCAGCAGCGTAGCCCCGGGGGCAACCGAAGATACGCAGTATTTT. It yields the protein CASSVAPGATEDTQYF.

In this sample, this clonotype turned up many times. The chain recombines TRBV20-1 with TRBJ2-1, with 9 positions matching TRBD2. Trimming cost V 2 bases and J 12 bases; bases outside gene matches: 8. Germline values: CDR1 DFQATT, CDR2 SNEGSKA (reference sequence). The CDR3 runs to 13 residues. The CDR3: CSARQSGGSGQFF. CDR3 in DNA: TGCAGTGCTAGACAAAGCGGGGGGTCGGGGCAGTTCTTC.

This clonotype was recorded many times. This sequence joins TRBV7-7 and TRBJ1-1; D possibly corresponds to TRBD1 (5 bases). The germline V and J ends were trimmed by 8 bases and 5 bases, with 18 bases remaining between them. Germline CDR1 reads SSHAT; CDR2 reads FNYEAQ (reference sequence). The CDR3 sequence is 14 residues long. CDR3 region: CASGPRGAQTEAFF. The CDR3 DNA reads as TGTGCCAGCGGACCCAGAGGGGCGCAAACTGAAGCTTTCTTT.

CDR3 bases: TGCAGTGCTAGAGATACCGGACTTTCCTACGAGCAGTACTTC. Amino acids: CSARDTGLSYEQYF. The chain employs TRBV20-1 and TRBJ2-7; TRBD2 is a possible D gene (5 bases). The CDR3 is 14 amino acids. Germline loops: CDR1 DFQATT, CDR2 SNEGSKA (reference sequence). The V and J ends lost 0 bases and 1 base respectively, with 10 bases between them.

Ten or more counts support this clonotype. The chain combines TRBV2 with TRBJ2-1, with D perhaps TRBD1 (6 bases). Trimming stripped 6 bases from V and 9 bases from J, with 18 bases between. This CDR3 has 14 amino acids. CDR1 SNHLY and CDR2 FYNNEI come from the germline V gene. The CDR3 protein is CASSVRDIDPEQFF. As DNA, the CDR3 is TGTGCCAGCAGCGTCCGGGACATTGATCCTGAGCAGTTCTTC.

This clonotype was seen repeatedly, ten times or more. V is TRBV29-1 and J is TRBJ2-7; TRBD2 aligns across 9 bases. The CDR3 loop spans 13 amino acids. Losses at the gene ends were 6 bases for V and 3 bases for J; bases not matched to a gene: 6. Germline-derived CDR1 and CDR2 are SQVTM and ANQGSEA. The CDR3 bases are TGCAGCGTGACCGGGACTAGCTTCTACGAGCAGTACTTC. Translated, it gives CSVTGTSFYEQYF.

The sample holds many counts of this clonotype. The chain combines TRBV25-1 with TRBJ2-3, with 9 nucleotides matching TRBD1. Germline V gene sequence: CDR1 MGHDK, CDR2 SYGVNS. The CDR3 has 15 amino acids. V shed 8 bases and J 6 bases; nucleotides not matched to a gene: 12. The CDR3 reads CASLRGQGDSDTQYF. CDR3 DNA sequence: TGTGCCAGCCTGAGGGGACAGGGAGATTCGGATACGCAGTATTTT.

In its sample, this clonotype was seen many times. V is TRBV11-2 and J is TRBJ1-2; TRBD1 agrees at 7 bases. J was trimmed by 6 bases and V by 1 base; bases with no gene match: 11. Per germline, CDR1 SGHAT and CDR2 FQNNGV. CDR3 length equals 16 residues. Here the CDR3 DNA reads TGTGCCAGCAGCTTAGGGGGTAGGGGGCGAATAGATGGCTACACCTTC. This gives the protein CASSLGGRGRIDGYTF.

This clonotype was seen repeatedly, ten times or more. V gene TRBV4-1 combines with J gene TRBJ2-7; D is unclear. Germline CDR1 is MGHRA and CDR2 is YSYEKL. The germline V and J ends were trimmed by 2 bases and 0 bases, with 5 bases remaining between them. This CDR3 spans 13 amino acids. The CDR3 nucleotides read TGCGCCAGCAGCCAACCGAACTCCTACGAGCAGTACTTC. Translating gives CASSQPNSYEQYF.

This clonotype came up many times. CDR3 sequence (DNA): TGCGCCAGCAGCCAAGATAAGGTAGCGGGGGACAATGAGCAGTTCTTC. Protein: CASSQDKVAGDNEQFF. This chain links TRBV4-1 with TRBJ2-1; 9 nucleotides agree with TRBD2. The V gene's germline CDR1 is MGHRA and CDR2 YSYEKL. The CDR3 length is 16 residues. The V segment lost 0 bases and the J segment 5 bases; nucleotides outside the gene matches: 5.

This clonotype was detected ten times or more. J is TRBJ2-1 and V is TRBV11-2, with 8 bases fitting TRBD2. In germline, CDR1 is SGHAT, CDR2 FQNNGV. With V trimmed by 5 bases and J by 0 bases, 9 bases remained unmatched. The CDR3 totals 17 residues. CDR3 bases: TGTGCCAGCAGCCCTCTGGCGGGGGGCCCCTCCTACAATGAGCAGTTCTTC. Protein product: CASSPLAGGPSYNEQFF.

At least ten counts were recorded for this clonotype. The chain recombines TRBV27 with TRBJ1-1, with D maybe TRBD1 (6 bases). The germline CDR1 and CDR2 sequences are MNHEY and SMNVEV (reference sequence). V was shortened by 5 bases and J by 1 base, with 8 bases between the two germline ends. The CDR3 sequence is 13 residues long. The CDR3 bases are TGTGCCAGCAGTCAGGGGCCGAACACTGAAGCTTTCTTT. Encoded protein: CASSQGPNTEAFF.

This clonotype was seen ten or more times. V and J are TRBV20-1 and TRBJ2-4; possibly TRBD2 for D (5 bases). Between the trimmed V and J ends, which lost 3 bases and 0 bases, there was a span of 15 bases. Germline-derived CDR1 and CDR2 are DFQATT and SNEGSKA (reference sequence). The CDR3 loop spans 16 amino acids. The CDR3 region has the DNA TGCAGTGCTAGCGGAGGTAAAGCGGTAGCCAAAAACATTCAGTACTTC. Translation gives CSASGGKAVAKNIQYF.

The J gene is TRBJ1-5, the V gene TRBV7-8; no clear D gene. V was clipped by 1 base and J by 6 bases, with 7 bases between them. The CDR3 is 13 amino acids. Germline CDR1 and CDR2: SGHVS and FQNEAQ. The CDR3 DNA reads as TGTGCCAGCAGCTTAGTCTCGAGTCAGCCCCAGCATTTT. Translation: CASSLVSSQPQHF. The full variable domain, its missing parts supplied by reference TRBV7-8 and TRBJ1-5, is GAGVSQSPRYKVAKRGQDVALRCDPISGHVSLFWYQQALGQGPEFLTYFQNEAQLDKSGLPSDRFFAERPEGSVSTLKIQRTQQEDSAVYLCASSLVSSQPQHFGDGTRLSIL.

For this clonotype: The junction shows a germline mismatch at one end, possibly a read error. The chain recombines TRBV7-2 with TRBJ1-5; perhaps TRBD1 as D (5 bases). Germline V lookup: CDR1 SGHTA, CDR2 FQGNSA. This CDR3 has 14 amino acids. The CDR3 bases are TGTGCCGGCAGCCCAGGGTCAGTTAGTCAGCCCCAGCATTTT. It codes for CAGSPGSVSQPQHF.